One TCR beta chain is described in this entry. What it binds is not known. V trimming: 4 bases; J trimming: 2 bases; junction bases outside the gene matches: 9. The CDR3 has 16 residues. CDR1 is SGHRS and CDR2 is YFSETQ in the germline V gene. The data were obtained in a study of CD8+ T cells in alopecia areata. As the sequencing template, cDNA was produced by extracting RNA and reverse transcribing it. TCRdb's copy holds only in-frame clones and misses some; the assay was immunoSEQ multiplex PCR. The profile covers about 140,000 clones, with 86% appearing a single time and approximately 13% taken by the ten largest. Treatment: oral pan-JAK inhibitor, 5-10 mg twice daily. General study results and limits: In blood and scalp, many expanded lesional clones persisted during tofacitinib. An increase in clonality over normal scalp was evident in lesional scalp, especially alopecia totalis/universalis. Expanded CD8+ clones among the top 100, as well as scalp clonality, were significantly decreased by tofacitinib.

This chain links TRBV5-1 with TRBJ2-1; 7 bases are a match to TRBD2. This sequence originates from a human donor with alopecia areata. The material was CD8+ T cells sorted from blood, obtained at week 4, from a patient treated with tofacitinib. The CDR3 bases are TGCGCCAGCAGCGCTGTACCTAGCGGCGCCTACAATGAGCAGTTCTTC. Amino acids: CASSAVPSGAYNEQFF.